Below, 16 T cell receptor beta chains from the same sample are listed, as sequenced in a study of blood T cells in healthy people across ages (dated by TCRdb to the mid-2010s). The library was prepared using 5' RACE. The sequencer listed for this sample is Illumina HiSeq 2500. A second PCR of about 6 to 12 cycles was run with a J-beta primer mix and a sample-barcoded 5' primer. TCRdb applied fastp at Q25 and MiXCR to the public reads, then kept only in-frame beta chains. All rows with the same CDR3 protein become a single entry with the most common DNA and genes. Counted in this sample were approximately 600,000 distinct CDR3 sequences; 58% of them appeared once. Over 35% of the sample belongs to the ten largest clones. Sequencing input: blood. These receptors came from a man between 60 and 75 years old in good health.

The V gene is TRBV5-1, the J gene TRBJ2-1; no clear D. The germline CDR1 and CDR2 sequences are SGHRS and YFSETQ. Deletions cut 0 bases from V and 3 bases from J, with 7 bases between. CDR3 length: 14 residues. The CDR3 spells CASSLEADYNEQFF. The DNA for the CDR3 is TGCGCCAGCAGCTTGGAAGCTGACTACAATGAGCAGTTCTTC.

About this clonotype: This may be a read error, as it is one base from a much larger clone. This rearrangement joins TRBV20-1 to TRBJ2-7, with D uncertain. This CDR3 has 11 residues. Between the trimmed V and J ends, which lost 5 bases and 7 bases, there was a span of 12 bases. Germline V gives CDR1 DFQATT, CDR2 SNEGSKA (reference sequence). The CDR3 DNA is TGCAGTGCTTTCCAATTAAGTGAGCAGTACTTC. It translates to CSAFQLSEQYF.

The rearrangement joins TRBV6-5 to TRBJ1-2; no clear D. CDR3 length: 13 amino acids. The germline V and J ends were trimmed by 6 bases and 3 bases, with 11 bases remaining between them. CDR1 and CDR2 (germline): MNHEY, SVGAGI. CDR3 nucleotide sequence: TGTGCCAGCAGGTATGGGAGCGACTATGGCTACACCTTC. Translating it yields CASRYGSDYGYTF.

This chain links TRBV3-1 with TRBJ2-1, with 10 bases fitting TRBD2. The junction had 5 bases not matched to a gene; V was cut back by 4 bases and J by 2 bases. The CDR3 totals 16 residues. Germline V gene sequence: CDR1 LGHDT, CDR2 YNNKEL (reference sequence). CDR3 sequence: CASSPTGLAAYNEQFF. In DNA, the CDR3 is TGTGCCAGCAGCCCGACCGGACTAGCGGCCTACAATGAGCAGTTCTTC.

DNA of the CDR3: TGCAGCGTTTTTGGGAGGGGCTACAATGAGCAGTTCTTC. It is translated as CSVFGRGYNEQFF. V gene TRBV29-1 combines with J gene TRBJ2-1, with 7 bases matching TRBD2. This CDR3 contains 13 residues. Germline CDR1 SQVTM, CDR2 ANQGSEA. J gave up 3 bases and V 5 bases, and 4 bases lay outside the gene matches.

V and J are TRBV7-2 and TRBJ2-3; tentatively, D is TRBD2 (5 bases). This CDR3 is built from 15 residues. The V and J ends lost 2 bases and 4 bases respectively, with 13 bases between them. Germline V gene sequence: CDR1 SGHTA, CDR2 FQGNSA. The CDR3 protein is CASSLPSRSADTQYF. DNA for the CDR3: TGTGCCAGCAGCTTACCTAGCCGCAGTGCAGATACGCAGTATTTT.

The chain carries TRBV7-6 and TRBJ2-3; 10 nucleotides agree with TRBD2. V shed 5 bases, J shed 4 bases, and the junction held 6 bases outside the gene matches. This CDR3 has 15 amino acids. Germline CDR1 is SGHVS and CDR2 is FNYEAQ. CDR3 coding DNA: TGTGCCAGCAGCCCCGGACTAGCGGCTTCAGATACGCAGTATTTT. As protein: CASSPGLAASDTQYF.

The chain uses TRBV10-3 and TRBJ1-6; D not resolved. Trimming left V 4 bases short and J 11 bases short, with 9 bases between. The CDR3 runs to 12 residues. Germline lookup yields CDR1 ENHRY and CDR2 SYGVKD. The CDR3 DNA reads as TGTGCCATCAGTGGTGAAATTACACCCCTCCACTTT. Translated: CAISGEITPLHF.

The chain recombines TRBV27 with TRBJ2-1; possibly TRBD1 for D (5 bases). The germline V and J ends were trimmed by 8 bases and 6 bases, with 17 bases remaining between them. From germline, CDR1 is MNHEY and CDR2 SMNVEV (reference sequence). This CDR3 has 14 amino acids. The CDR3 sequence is CASWGLRTPNEQFF. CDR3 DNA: TGTGCCAGCTGGGGCCTTAGGACGCCCAATGAGCAGTTCTTC.

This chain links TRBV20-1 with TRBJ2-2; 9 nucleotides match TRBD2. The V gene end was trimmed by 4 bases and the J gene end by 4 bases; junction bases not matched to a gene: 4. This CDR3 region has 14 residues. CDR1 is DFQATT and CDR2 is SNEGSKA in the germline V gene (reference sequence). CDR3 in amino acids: CSATRGGRTGELFF. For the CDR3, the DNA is TGCAGTGCTACGCGGGGGGGCCGCACCGGGGAGCTGTTTTTT.

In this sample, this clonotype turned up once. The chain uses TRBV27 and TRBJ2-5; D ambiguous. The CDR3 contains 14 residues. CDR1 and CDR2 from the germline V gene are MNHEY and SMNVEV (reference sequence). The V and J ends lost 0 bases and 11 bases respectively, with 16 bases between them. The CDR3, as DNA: TGTGCCAGCAGTTTATCGCGCCAGGAGCGTGAGCAGTACTTC. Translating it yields CASSLSRQEREQYF.

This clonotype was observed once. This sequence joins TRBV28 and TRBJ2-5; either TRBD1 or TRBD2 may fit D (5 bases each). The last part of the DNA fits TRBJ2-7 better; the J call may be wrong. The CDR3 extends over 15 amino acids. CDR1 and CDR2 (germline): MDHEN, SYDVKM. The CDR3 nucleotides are TGTGCCAGCAGTTTCAGCGGACACATCGAACACGAGCAGTACTTC. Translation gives CASSFSGHIEHEQYF.

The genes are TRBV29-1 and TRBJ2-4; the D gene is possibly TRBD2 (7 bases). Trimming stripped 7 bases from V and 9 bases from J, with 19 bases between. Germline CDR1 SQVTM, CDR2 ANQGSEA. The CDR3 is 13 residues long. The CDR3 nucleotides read TGCAGCGGGAGTAAAGGGGGGGAAGGCATTCAGTACTTC. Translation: CSGSKGGEGIQYF.

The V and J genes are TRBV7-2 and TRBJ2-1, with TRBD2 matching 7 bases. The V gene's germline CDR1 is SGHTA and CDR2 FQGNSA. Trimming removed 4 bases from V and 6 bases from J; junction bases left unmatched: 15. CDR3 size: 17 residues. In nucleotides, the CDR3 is TGTGCCAGCAGCTCCATAGCGGGCCAAGGAGAACGCAATGAGCAGTTCTTC. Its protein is CASSSIAGQGERNEQFF. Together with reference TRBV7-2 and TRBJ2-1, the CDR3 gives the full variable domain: GAGVSQSPSNKVTEKGKDVELRCDPISGHTALYWYRQSLGQGLEFLIYFQGNSAPDKSGLPSDRFSAERTGGSVSTLTIQRTQQEDSAVYLCASSSIAGQGERNEQFFGPGTRLTVL.

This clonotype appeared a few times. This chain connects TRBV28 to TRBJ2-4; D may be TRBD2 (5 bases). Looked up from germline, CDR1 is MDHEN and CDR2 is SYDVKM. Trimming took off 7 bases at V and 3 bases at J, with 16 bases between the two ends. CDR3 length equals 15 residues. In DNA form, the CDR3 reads TGTGCCAGCATTTCCGCCGGGGTTGGCAAAAACATTCAGTACTTC. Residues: CASISAGVGKNIQYF.

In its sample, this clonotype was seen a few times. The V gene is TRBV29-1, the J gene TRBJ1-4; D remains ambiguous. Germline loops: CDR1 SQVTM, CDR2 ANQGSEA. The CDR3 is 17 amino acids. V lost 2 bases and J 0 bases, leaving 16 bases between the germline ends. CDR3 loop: CSVESTLRSATNEKLFF. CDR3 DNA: TGCAGCGTTGAATCGACATTACGGAGTGCAACTAATGAAAAACTGTTTTTT.